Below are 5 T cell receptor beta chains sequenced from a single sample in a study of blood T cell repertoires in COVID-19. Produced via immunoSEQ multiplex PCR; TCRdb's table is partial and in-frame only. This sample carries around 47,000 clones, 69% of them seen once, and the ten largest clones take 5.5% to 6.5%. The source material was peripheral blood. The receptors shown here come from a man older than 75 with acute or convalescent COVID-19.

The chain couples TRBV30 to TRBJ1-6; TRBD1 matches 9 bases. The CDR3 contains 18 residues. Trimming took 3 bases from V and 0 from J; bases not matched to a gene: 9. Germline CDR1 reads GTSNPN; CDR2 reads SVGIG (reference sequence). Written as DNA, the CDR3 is TGTGCCTGGAGCGGCGGACAGGGGAGGAGCTCCTATAATTCACCCCTCCACTTT. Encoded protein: CAWSGGQGRSSYNSPLHF. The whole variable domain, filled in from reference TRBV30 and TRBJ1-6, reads SQTIHQWPATLVQPVGSPLSLECTVEGTSNPNLYWYRQAAGRGLQLLFYSVGIGQISSEVPQNLSASRPQDRQFILSSKKLLLSDSGFYLCAWSGGQGRSSYNSPLHFGNGTRLTVT.

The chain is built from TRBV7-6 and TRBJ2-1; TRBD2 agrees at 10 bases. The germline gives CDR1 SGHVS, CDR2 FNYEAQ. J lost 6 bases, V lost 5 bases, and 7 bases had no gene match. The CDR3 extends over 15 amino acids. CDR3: CASSTVAGGSNEQFF. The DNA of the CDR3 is TGTGCCAGCAGCACGGTAGCGGGAGGATCCAATGAGCAGTTCTTC.

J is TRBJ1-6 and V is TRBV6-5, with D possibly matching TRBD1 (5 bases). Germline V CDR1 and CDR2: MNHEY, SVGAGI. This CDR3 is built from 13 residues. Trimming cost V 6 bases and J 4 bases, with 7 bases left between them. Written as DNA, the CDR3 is TGTGCCAGCAGAACAGGATATAATTCACCCCTCCACTTT. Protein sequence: CASRTGYNSPLHF.

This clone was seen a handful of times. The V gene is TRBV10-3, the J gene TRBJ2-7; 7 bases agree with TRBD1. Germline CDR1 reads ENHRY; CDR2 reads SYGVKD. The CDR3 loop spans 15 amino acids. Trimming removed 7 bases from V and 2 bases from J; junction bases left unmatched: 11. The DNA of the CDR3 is TGTGCCATCATGCAGGGACAGCGCTTCCCCTACGAGCAGTACTTC. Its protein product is CAIMQGQRFPYEQYF.

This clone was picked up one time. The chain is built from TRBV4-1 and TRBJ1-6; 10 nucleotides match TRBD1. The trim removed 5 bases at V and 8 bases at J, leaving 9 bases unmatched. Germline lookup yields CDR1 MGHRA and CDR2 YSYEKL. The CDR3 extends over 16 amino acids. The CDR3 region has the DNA TGCGCCAGCAGCGGGGGACAGGGGCAGTTTTATTCACCCCTCCACTTT. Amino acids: CASSGGQGQFYSPLHF.